One and the same sample provided the 27 T cell receptor beta chains below, sequenced in a study of control samples from healthy donors and cancer patients. Profiling relied on immunoSEQ multiplex PCR, and the TCRdb table lists in-frame clones only, not all of them. The profile covers over 150,000 clones, with 90% to 95% appearing a single time and around 1.3% taken by the ten largest. Sequenced input: blood. The origin of the receptors is a woman under 30 in good health.

The chain combines TRBV2 with TRBJ1-1; 12 bases agree with TRBD1. The germline V gene has CDR1 SNHLY and CDR2 FYNNEI. This CDR3 has 15 residues. The ends lost 6 bases at V and 3 bases at J; junction bases unmatched: 5. Here the CDR3 reads CASSWDRGRDTEAFF. DNA for the CDR3: TGTGCCAGCAGCTGGGACAGGGGGCGCGACACTGAAGCTTTCTTT.

The chain recombines TRBV27 with TRBJ2-6, with D maybe TRBD1 (5 bases). The V and J ends lost 7 bases and 0 bases respectively, with 10 bases between them. This CDR3 comprises 15 residues. Germline CDR1 MNHEY, CDR2 SMNVEV (reference sequence). The CDR3 sequence is CASTVDSSGANVLTF. CDR3 DNA: TGTGCCAGCACCGTCGACAGCTCTGGGGCCAACGTCCTGACTTTC.

This clone was found a few times. V is TRBV28 and J is TRBJ2-2; D is uncertain. This CDR3 has 14 residues. Trimming took 2 bases from V and 3 from J, leaving 7 bases between them. From germline, CDR1 is MDHEN and CDR2 SYDVKM. The CDR3 sequence: CASSLEDYTGELFF. For the CDR3, the DNA is TGTGCCAGCAGTTTAGAAGATTACACCGGGGAGCTGTTTTTT.

This chain links TRBV27 with TRBJ2-7, with TRBD2 matching 8 bases. Germline CDR1 reads MNHEY; CDR2 reads SMNVEV (reference sequence). The CDR3 runs to 14 residues. V lost 5 bases to trimming and J lost 1 base; unmatched junction nucleotides: 4. The CDR3 region has the DNA TGTGCCAGCAGTCAAATAGCGGGGTCCTACGAGCAGTACTTC. Protein product: CASSQIAGSYEQYF.

This rearrangement joins TRBV9 to TRBJ2-7; no clear D. There are 15 residues in the CDR3. CDR1 and CDR2 (germline): SGDLS, YYNGEE. V was clipped by 0 bases and J by 2 bases, with 12 bases between them. The CDR3 sequence is CASSVGQGRTYEQYF. CDR3 DNA: TGTGCCAGCAGCGTAGGACAAGGAAGGACCTACGAGCAGTACTTC.

This chain uses TRBV15 with TRBJ2-3; D may correspond to TRBD1 or TRBD2 (6 bases each). Germline V gives CDR1 LNHNV, CDR2 YYDKDF (reference sequence). The CDR3 is made up of 19 amino acids. Trimming stripped 3 bases from V and 0 bases from J, with 22 bases between. The CDR3 region has the DNA TGTGCCACCAGCAGCTTGGAGGGGGGCACCTCCCCGAGCACAGATACGCAGTATTTT. It translates to CATSSLEGGTSPSTDTQYF.

The chain employs TRBV12-3 or TRBV12-4 and TRBJ2-3; D is ambiguous. Trimming left V 7 bases short and J 2 bases short, with 10 bases between. This CDR3 comprises 13 residues. The CDR3 nucleotides read TGTGCCAGCACCTGGGCCTTCACAGATACGCAGTATTTT. Amino acid sequence: CASTWAFTDTQYF.

J is TRBJ2-5 and V is TRBV18; the match to TRBD1 covers 8 bases. CDR1 and CDR2 (germline): KGHSH, LQKENI. CDR3 length: 14 residues. V shed 4 bases, J shed 1 base, and the junction held 2 bases outside the gene matches. CDR3 sequence: CASSLGTGQETQYF. Written as DNA, the CDR3 is TGTGCCAGCTCACTGGGGACAGGCCAAGAGACCCAGTACTTC.

This clone turned up a few times. The rearrangement joins TRBV19 to TRBJ2-2; maybe TRBD1 (6 bases). This CDR3 region has 12 residues. The ends were cut back, 5 bases at V and 10 bases at J, with 11 bases in the middle. The germline V gene has CDR1 LNHDA and CDR2 SQIVND (reference sequence). The CDR3 DNA follows: TGTGCCAGTAGTTCCCGACAGGCGGAGCTGTTTTTT. Its translation: CASSSRQAELFF.

The V gene is TRBV25-1, the J gene TRBJ1-4; 7 nucleotides agree with TRBD1. The CDR3 is 15 amino acids. The V gene's germline CDR1 is MGHDK and CDR2 SYGVNS. The V gene end was trimmed by 1 base and the J gene end by 8 bases; junction bases not matched to a gene: 7. The CDR3 DNA reads TGTGCCAGCAGTGAATCCAGGGGGGCTGGAGAAAAACTGTTTTTT. Translated, it gives CASSESRGAGEKLFF.

The V call is TRBV27, the J call TRBJ1-6, with TRBD1 identical over 9 bases. Trimming took 6 bases from V and 6 from J; bases not matched to a gene: 0. Per germline, CDR1 MNHEY and CDR2 SMNVEV (reference sequence). The CDR3 extends over 13 amino acids. The CDR3 reads CASRGQGNSPLHF. The CDR3 bases are TGTGCCAGCAGGGGACAGGGTAATTCACCCCTCCACTTT.

The rearrangement uses TRBV7-2 and TRBJ1-3; the match to TRBD1 covers 12 bases. This CDR3 has 14 residues. Germline assignment: CDR1 SGHTA and CDR2 FQGNSA. With 5 bases clipped from V and 9 bases from J, the junction kept 5 bases outside the gene matches. CDR3 loop: CASSLGTGGSTIYF. CDR3 bases: TGTGCCAGCAGCCTGGGGACAGGGGGCAGCACCATATATTTT.

The V call is TRBV25-1, the J call TRBJ1-5, with D uncertain. V lost 3 bases and J 0 bases, leaving 15 bases between the germline ends. CDR3 length equals 17 residues. Germline V gene lookup returns CDR1 MGHDK and CDR2 SYGVNS. The CDR3 loop reads CASSDTRARDSNQPQHF. The CDR3 DNA reads as TGTGCCAGCAGTGATACGCGGGCCCGAGATAGCAATCAGCCCCAGCATTTT. Full variable domain (rest looked up from reference TRBV25-1 and TRBJ1-5): EADIYQTPRYLVIGTGKKITLECSQTMGHDKMYWYQQDPGMELHLIHYSYGVNSTEKGDLSSESTVSRIRTEHFPLTLESARPSHTSQYLCASSDTRARDSNQPQHFGDGTRLSIL.

V and J are TRBV5-4 and TRBJ2-7, with 7 nucleotides matching TRBD2. Losses at the gene ends were 5 bases for V and 5 bases for J; bases not matched to a gene: 13. The germline gives CDR1 SGHNT, CDR2 YYREEE (reference sequence). This CDR3 has 15 amino acids. In nucleotides, the CDR3 is TGTGCCAGCAGGGATGGACGGGGGAGGGACCACGAGCAGTACTTC. It codes for CASRDGRGRDHEQYF.

V usage is TRBV4-1 and J usage is TRBJ1-6; D not certain. V was clipped by 4 bases and J by 8 bases, with 18 bases between them. The germline V gene has CDR1 MGHRA and CDR2 YSYEKL. There are 16 residues in the CDR3. The CDR3 sequence is CASSPHVMENHSPLHF. The CDR3 DNA follows: TGCGCCAGCAGCCCACATGTTATGGAGAATCATTCACCCCTCCACTTT.

As to this clone: This sample includes further DNA sequences coding for the same CDR3. V gene TRBV6-5 combines with J gene TRBJ1-5; no clear D. V lost 6 bases, J lost 1 base, and 4 bases lay in between. The CDR3 is 12 amino acids. CDR1 is MNHEY, CDR2 SVGAGI, per germline. DNA for the CDR3: TGTGCCAGCAGGGGAAGCAATCAGCCCCAGCATTTT. Translated, it gives CASRGSNQPQHF.

This chain joins TRBV21-1 and TRBJ1-2. TRBV21-1 constitutes a pseudogene. This CDR3 is built from 13 residues. This chain's CDR3 is CASSKAEGNGYTF. The CDR3 DNA reads as TGTGCCAGCAGCAAAGCAGAAGGCAATGGCTACACCTTC.

The chain is built from TRBV19 and TRBJ2-1; D is unclear. The germline CDR1 and CDR2 sequences are LNHDA and SQIVND (reference sequence). Trimming removed 3 bases from V and 9 bases from J, with 15 bases in between. The CDR3 is 14 residues long. CDR3 protein: CASSMGSWVGEQFF. The CDR3 DNA sequence: TGTGCCAGTAGTATGGGTAGTTGGGTAGGTGAGCAGTTCTTC.

This clone was recorded once. The genes are TRBV11-3 and TRBJ1-1; no reliable D call. The ends were cut back, 2 bases at V and 0 bases at J, with 7 bases in the middle. There are 14 residues in the CDR3. The V gene's germline CDR1 is SGHNT and CDR2 YENEEA. The CDR3: CASSLTALNTEAFF. The CDR3 bases are TGTGCCAGCAGCTTAACTGCCTTGAACACTGAAGCTTTCTTT. The full variable domain, rest sourced from reference TRBV11-3 and TRBJ1-1, is EAGVVQSPRYKIIEKKQPVAFWCNPISGHNTLYWYLQNLGQGPELLIRYENEEAVDDSQLPKDRFSAERLKGVDSTLKIQPAELGDSAVYLCASSLTALNTEAFFGQGTRLTVV.

The chain combines TRBV7-9 with TRBJ1-1; D is perhaps TRBD1 (6 bases). This CDR3 region has 15 residues. The V gene lost 5 bases and the J gene lost 3 bases, with 16 bases spanning the gap. Germline CDR1 is SEHNR and CDR2 is FQNEAQ (reference sequence). CDR3 amino acids: CASSQPGHYYTEAFF. As DNA, the CDR3 is TGTGCCAGCAGCCAACCGGGACACTATTACACTGAAGCTTTCTTT.

The chain combines TRBV6-6 with TRBJ1-1; D call uncertain. The CDR3 runs to 12 residues. V lost 0 bases and J lost 10, with 9 bases in between. The germline gives CDR1 MNHNY, CDR2 SVGAGI (reference sequence). This CDR3 reads CASSYSIRIAFF. The CDR3, as DNA: TGTGCCAGCAGTTACTCGATCAGGATAGCTTTCTTT.

CDR3 sequence: CASSFQRQPDTQYF. DNA for the CDR3: TGTGCCAGCAGCTTTCAGCGACAGCCAGATACGCAGTATTTT. The chain carries TRBV7-2 and TRBJ2-3, with D maybe TRBD1 (5 bases). The V end was cut by 3 bases, the J end by 4 bases, with 11 bases between. CDR1 is SGHTA, CDR2 FQGNSA, per germline. The length of the CDR3 is 14 residues.

The V call is TRBV4-1, the J call TRBJ2-7; D is unclear. Trimming took off 3 bases at V and 3 bases at J, with 18 bases between the two ends. CDR3 length: 16 residues. The germline gives CDR1 MGHRA, CDR2 YSYEKL. CDR3 loop: CASSQVETAPLYEQYF. The CDR3 DNA follows: TGCGCCAGCAGCCAGGTAGAAACTGCCCCCCTCTACGAGCAGTACTTC.

This clone was observed a single time. The genes are TRBV19 and TRBJ1-4, with unresolved D. The CDR3 runs to 14 residues. Germline V lookup: CDR1 LNHDA, CDR2 SQIVND (reference sequence). Trimming stripped 5 bases from V and 4 bases from J, with 11 bases between. The CDR3 DNA sequence: TGTGCCAGTAGTGGTCGGGGAAGTAATGAAAAACTGTTTTTT. Amino acids: CASSGRGSNEKLFF.

The CDR3, as DNA: TGTGCCAGCAGCCGCCAATGGGTGTCCTACAATGAGCAGTTCTTC. Amino acids: CASSRQWVSYNEQFF. The V gene is TRBV6-5, the J gene TRBJ2-1; D is undetermined. The CDR3 is 15 amino acids. CDR1 is MNHEY, CDR2 SVGAGI, per germline. Trimming pared 6 bases from V and 1 base from J, leaving 13 bases between.

CDR3 DNA: TGCGCCAGCAGCCCCCAACTAGCGGGGAGCTCCTACGAGCAGTACTTC. Translation: CASSPQLAGSSYEQYF. V is TRBV5-1 and J is TRBJ2-7, with 10 nucleotides matching TRBD2. CDR1 and CDR2 (germline): SGHRS, YFSETQ. CDR3 length: 16 amino acids. V lost 4 bases and J lost 0; bases outside the gene matches: 7.

The J gene is TRBJ1-1, the V gene TRBV28, with 8 bases lining up with TRBD1. Germline V gene data show CDR1 as MDHEN and CDR2 as SYDVKM. This CDR3 region has 15 residues. Trimming removed 2 bases from V and 4 bases from J; junction bases left unmatched: 6. The CDR3 DNA follows: TGTGCCAGCAGTTTAACGAACAGGGGGGGCACTGAAGCTTTCTTT. Amino acid sequence: CASSLTNRGGTEAFF. Supplemented by reference TRBV28 and TRBJ1-1, the full variable domain reads DVKVTQSSRYLVKRTGEKVFLECVQDMDHENMFWYRQDPGLGLRLIYFSYDVKMKEKGDIPEGYSVSREKKERFSLILESASTNQTSMYLCASSLTNRGGTEAFFGQGTRLTVV.